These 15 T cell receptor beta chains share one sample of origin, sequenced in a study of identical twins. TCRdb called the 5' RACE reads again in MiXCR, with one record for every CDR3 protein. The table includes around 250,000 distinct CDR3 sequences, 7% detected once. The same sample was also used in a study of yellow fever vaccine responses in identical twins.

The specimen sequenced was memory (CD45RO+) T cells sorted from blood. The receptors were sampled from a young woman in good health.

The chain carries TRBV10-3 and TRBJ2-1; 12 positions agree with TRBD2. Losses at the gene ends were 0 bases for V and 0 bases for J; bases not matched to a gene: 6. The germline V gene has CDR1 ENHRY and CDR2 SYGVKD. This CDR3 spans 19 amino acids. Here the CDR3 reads CAISESPSGGVSSYNEQFF. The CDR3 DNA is TGTGCCATCAGTGAGTCGCCTAGCGGGGGGGTTAGCTCCTACAATGAGCAGTTCTTC.

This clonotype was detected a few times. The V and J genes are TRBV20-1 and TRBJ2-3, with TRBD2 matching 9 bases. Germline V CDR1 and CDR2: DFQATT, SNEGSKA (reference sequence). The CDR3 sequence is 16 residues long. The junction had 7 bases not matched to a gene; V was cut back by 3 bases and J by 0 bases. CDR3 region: CSARTLAGTSTDTQYF. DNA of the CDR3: TGCAGTGCTAGGACCCTAGCGGGGACCAGCACAGATACGCAGTATTTT.

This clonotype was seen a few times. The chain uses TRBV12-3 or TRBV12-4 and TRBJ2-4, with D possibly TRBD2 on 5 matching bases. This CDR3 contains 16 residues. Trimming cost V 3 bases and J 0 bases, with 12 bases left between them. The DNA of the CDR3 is TGTGCCAGCAGTTTCGGAGGATATGAAGCCAAAAACATTCAGTACTTC. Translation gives CASSFGGYEAKNIQYF.

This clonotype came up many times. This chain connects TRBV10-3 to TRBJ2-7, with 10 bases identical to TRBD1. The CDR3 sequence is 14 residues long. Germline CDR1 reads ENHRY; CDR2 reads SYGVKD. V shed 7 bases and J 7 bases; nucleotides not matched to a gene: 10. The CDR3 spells CAITPGDRGLEQYF. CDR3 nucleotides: TGTGCCATCACACCCGGGGACAGGGGACTGGAGCAGTACTTC.

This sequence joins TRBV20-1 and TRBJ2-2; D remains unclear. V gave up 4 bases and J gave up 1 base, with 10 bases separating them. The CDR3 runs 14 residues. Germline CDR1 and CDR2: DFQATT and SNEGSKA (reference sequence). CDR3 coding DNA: TGCAGTGCTATACCTGAACGGAACACCGGGGAGCTGTTTTTT. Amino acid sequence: CSAIPERNTGELFF.

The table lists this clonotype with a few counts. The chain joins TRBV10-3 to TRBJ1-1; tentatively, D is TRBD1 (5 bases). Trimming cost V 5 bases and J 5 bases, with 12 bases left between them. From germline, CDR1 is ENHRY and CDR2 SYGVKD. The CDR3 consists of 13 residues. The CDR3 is CAISRGVETEAFF. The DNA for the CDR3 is TGTGCCATCAGTAGGGGAGTTGAGACTGAAGCTTTCTTT.

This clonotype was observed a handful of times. The DNA of the CDR3 is TGTGCCAGCAGTAGCAGGTTGCACTCGTACTTC. This encodes CASSSRLHSYF. This chain joins TRBV28 and TRBJ2-7; D ambiguous. Germline CDR1 reads MDHEN; CDR2 reads SYDVKM. Trimming pared 5 bases from V and 12 bases from J, leaving 14 bases between. This CDR3 spans 11 amino acids.

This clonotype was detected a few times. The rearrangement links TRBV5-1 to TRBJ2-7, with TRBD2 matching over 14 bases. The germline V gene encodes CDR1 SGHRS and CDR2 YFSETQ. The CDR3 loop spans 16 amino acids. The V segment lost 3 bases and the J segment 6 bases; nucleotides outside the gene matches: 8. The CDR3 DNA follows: TGCGCCAGCAGCTGGGGACTAGCGGGAGACTGGTCCGAGCAGTACTTC. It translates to CASSWGLAGDWSEQYF.

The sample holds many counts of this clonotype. CDR3 sequence reads: CATRDGSNQPQHF. The CDR3 DNA reads as TGTGCCACCCGGGACGGTAGCAATCAGCCCCAGCATTTT. This chain uses TRBV10-3 with TRBJ1-5; D may be TRBD1 (5 bases). The CDR3 covers 13 residues. CDR1 is ENHRY and CDR2 is SYGVKD in the germline V gene. Trimming took off 10 bases at V and 0 bases at J, with 10 bases between the two ends.

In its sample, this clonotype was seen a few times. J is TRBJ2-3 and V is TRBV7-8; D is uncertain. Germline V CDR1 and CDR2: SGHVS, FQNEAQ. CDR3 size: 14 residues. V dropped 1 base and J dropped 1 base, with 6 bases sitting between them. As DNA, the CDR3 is TGTGCCAGCAGCTTAGAACTTCGCACAGATACGCAGTATTTT. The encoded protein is CASSLELRTDTQYF.

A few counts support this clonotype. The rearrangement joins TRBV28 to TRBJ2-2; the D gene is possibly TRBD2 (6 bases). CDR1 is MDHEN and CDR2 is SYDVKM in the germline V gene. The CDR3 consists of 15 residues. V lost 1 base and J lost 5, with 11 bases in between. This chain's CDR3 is CASSLFGEVTGELFF. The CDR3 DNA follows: TGTGCCAGCAGTTTATTCGGGGAGGTGACCGGGGAGCTGTTTTTT.

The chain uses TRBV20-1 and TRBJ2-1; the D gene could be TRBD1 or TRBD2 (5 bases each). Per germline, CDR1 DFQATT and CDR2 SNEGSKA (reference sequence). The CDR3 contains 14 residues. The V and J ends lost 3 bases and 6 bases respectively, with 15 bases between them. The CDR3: CSASPGSGSNEQFF. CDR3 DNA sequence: TGCAGTGCTAGCCCAGGGTCGGGAAGCAATGAGCAGTTCTTC.

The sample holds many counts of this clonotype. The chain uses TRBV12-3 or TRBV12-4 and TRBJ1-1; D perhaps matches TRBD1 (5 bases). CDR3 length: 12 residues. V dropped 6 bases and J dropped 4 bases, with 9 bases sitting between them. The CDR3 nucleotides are TGTGCCAGCAGACCCCAGGGCACTGAAGCTTTCTTT. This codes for CASRPQGTEAFF.

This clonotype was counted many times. The CDR3 bases are TGTGCCAGCAGCAGGGGGAGGGGCCGGACCGGGGAGCTGTTTTTT. It yields the protein CASSRGRGRTGELFF. The chain is built from TRBV7-2 and TRBJ2-2; a weak D match, TRBD2 (7 bases). CDR3 length: 15 residues. Germline V gene sequence: CDR1 SGHTA, CDR2 FQGNSA. V was clipped by 5 bases and J by 5 bases, with 15 bases between them.

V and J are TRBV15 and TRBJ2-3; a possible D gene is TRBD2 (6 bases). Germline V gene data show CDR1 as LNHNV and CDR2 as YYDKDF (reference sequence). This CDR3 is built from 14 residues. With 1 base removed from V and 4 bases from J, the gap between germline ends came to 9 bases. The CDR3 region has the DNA TGTGCCACCAGCAGAGGGGAGGAGGCAGATACGCAGTATTTT. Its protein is CATSRGEEADTQYF.